The 7 T cell receptor beta chains below come from one sample, sequenced in a study of control samples from healthy donors and cancer patients. Generated by immunoSEQ multiplex PCR, the TCRdb table keeps only in-frame clones and is missing some. Here the sample spans about 120,000 clones, 92% being singletons. Sequenced input: blood. The receptors here all came from a man aged 18 to 35 in good health.

There are a few counts of this clone. The chain has TRBV9 and TRBJ2-2; D possibly corresponds to TRBD2 (5 bases). This CDR3 spans 15 amino acids. Germline CDR1 SGDLS, CDR2 YYNGEE. The V end lost 4 bases, the J end lost 10 bases, and 20 bases lay between the germline ends. CDR3: CASSPRPGEPEELFF. The DNA of the CDR3 is TGTGCCAGCAGCCCCCGCCCCGGGGAACCGGAGGAGCTGTTTTTT.

CDR3 protein: CSASLGGASPLHF. CDR3 sequence (DNA): TGCAGTGCTAGTTTGGGGGGGGCTTCACCCCTCCACTTT. The chain has TRBV20-1 and TRBJ1-6, with D possibly TRBD1 on 6 matching bases. Trimming shortened V by 3 bases and J by 9 bases, and 12 bases separated the two germline ends. Per germline, CDR1 DFQATT and CDR2 SNEGSKA (reference sequence). The CDR3 length is 13 residues.

The chain joins TRBV19 to TRBJ1-6; no firm D call. The germline gives CDR1 LNHDA, CDR2 SQIVND (reference sequence). The V and J ends lost 0 bases and 8 bases respectively, with 5 bases between them. The length of the CDR3 is 13 residues. CDR3 nucleotides: TGTGCCAGTAGTATAGATCAATATTCACCCCTCCACTTT. Its translation: CASSIDQYSPLHF.

This rearrangement joins TRBV4-1 to TRBJ1-2; D gene unclear. Germline V gives CDR1 MGHRA, CDR2 YSYEKL. This CDR3 has 16 amino acids. The V and J ends lost 0 bases and 1 base respectively, with 12 bases between them. Here the CDR3 DNA reads TGCGCCAGCAGCCAAGATGAGTACAGTTTTAACTATGGCTACACCTTC. It codes for CASSQDEYSFNYGYTF.

The gene calls are TRBV5-1 and TRBJ2-5; D is perhaps TRBD2 (6 bases). This CDR3 contains 14 residues. The V gene lost 0 bases and the J gene lost 7 bases, with 13 bases spanning the gap. Per germline, CDR1 SGHRS and CDR2 YFSETQ. The CDR3 protein is CASSLVTEGGTQYF. The CDR3 bases are TGCGCCAGCAGCTTGGTAACGGAGGGAGGGACCCAGTACTTC. Combining the CDR3 with reference TRBV5-1 and TRBJ2-5 gives the whole variable domain KAGVTQTPRYLIKTRGQQVTLSCSPISGHRSVSWYQQTPGQGLQFLFEYFSETQRNKGNFPGRFSGRQFSNSRSEMNVSTLELGDSALYLCASSLVTEGGTQYFGPGTRLLVL.

The chain employs TRBV2 and TRBJ1-5; a possible D gene is TRBD1 (6 bases). Deletions cut 7 bases from V and 1 base from J, with 14 bases between. The CDR3 is 15 residues long. Germline CDR1 reads SNHLY; CDR2 reads FYNNEI. This CDR3 reads CASTEGGRSNQPQHF. The CDR3 bases are TGTGCCAGCACCGAGGGGGGAAGAAGCAATCAGCCCCAGCATTTT. Based on the CDR3 plus reference TRBV2 and TRBJ1-5, the full variable domain is EPEVTQTPSHQVTQMGQEVILRCVPISNHLYFYWYRQILGQKVEFLVSFYNNEISEKSEIFDDQFSVERPDGSNFTLKIRSTKLEDSAMYFCASTEGGRSNQPQHFGDGTRLSIL.

The chain couples TRBV30 to TRBJ2-3, with a weak D call TRBD1 (6 bases). V was shortened by 7 bases and J by 3 bases, with 17 bases between the two germline ends. Germline CDR1 is GTSNPN and CDR2 is SVGIG (reference sequence). The CDR3 has 14 amino acids. CDR3 nucleotides: TGTGCCTACACTCACAGGGTTGAGACAGATACGCAGTATTTT. Encoded protein: CAYTHRVETDTQYF.